A single sample is the source of the 10 T cell receptor beta chains below, sequenced in a study of OX40 agonist ivuxolimab in advanced cancers. TCRdb's copy holds only in-frame clones and misses some; the assay was immunoSEQ multiplex PCR. The top ten hold around 0.29% of the sample, which has tens of thousands of clones, 70% to 90% seen once. The sequencing used CD4+ or CD8+ T cells sorted from blood, collected in a trial of the OX40 agonist ivuxolimab. All receptors derive from an adult with an advanced solid tumor such as melanoma, head and neck, liver or kidney cancer.

The chain carries TRBV2 and TRBJ2-1, with D uncertain. The CDR3 length is 15 residues. Trimming took off 6 bases at V and 0 bases at J, with 12 bases between the two ends. CDR1 and CDR2 (germline): SNHLY, FYNNEI. This CDR3 is CASRPMTSSYNEQFF. In nucleotides, the CDR3 is TGTGCCAGCAGACCGATGACCTCCTCCTACAATGAGCAGTTCTTC.

The chain carries TRBV15 and TRBJ2-7; TRBD1 matches 7 bases. CDR3 length: 17 residues. Germline lookup yields CDR1 LNHNV and CDR2 YYDKDF (reference sequence). V lost 0 bases and J lost 1; bases outside the gene matches: 9. The CDR3 here is CATSRESSGGISYEQYF. CDR3 DNA sequence: TGTGCCACCAGCAGAGAATCTTCAGGGGGAATATCCTACGAGCAGTACTTC.

Notes on this clone: This sample includes further DNA sequences coding for the same CDR3. The J gene is TRBJ2-2, the V gene TRBV5-1, with TRBD1 matching over 10 bases. CDR1 is SGHRS, CDR2 YFSETQ, per germline. After removal of 3 bases from V and 6 bases from J, the junction contained 8 bases not matched to a gene. The CDR3 spans 16 residues. This CDR3 reads CASSYGQGGHPGELFF. The DNA for the CDR3 is TGCGCCAGCAGCTACGGACAGGGGGGGCATCCCGGGGAGCTGTTTTTT.

This clone showed up just a few times. The J gene is TRBJ2-7, the V gene TRBV11-1, with 8 bases identical to TRBD1. The CDR3 contains 14 residues. Germline CDR1 and CDR2: SGHAT and FQDESV (reference sequence). Germline trimming cut 5 bases from V and 2 bases from J; bases unmatched to any gene: 5. The CDR3 nucleotides are TGTGCCAGCAGCGTAGGACAGGGAACCTACGAGCAGTACTTC. Its translation is CASSVGQGTYEQYF. Drawing the rest from reference TRBV11-1 and TRBJ2-7, the complete variable domain is EAEVAQSPRYKITEKSQAVAFWCDPISGHATLYWYRQILGQGPELLVQFQDESVVDDSQLPKDRFSAERLKGVDSTLKIQPAELGDSAMYLCASSVGQGTYEQYFGPGTRLTVT.

The chain carries TRBV28 and TRBJ2-6; D might be TRBD1 (6 bases). Germline CDR1 MDHEN, CDR2 SYDVKM. Trimming left V 8 bases short and J 2 bases short, with 13 bases between. This CDR3 is built from 15 residues. CDR3 nucleotides: TGTGCCAGCGTTGGCAGGGGAACTGGGGCCAACGTCCTGACTTTC. It is translated as CASVGRGTGANVLTF.

The rearrangement joins TRBV4-1 to TRBJ1-4; TRBD1 matches 9 bases. Germline CDR1 MGHRA, CDR2 YSYEKL. V was clipped by 0 bases and J by 5 bases; unmatched bases: 4. The CDR3 length is 16 residues. The CDR3 DNA follows: TGCGCCAGCAGCCAAGACCCCGGACAGGGGAATGAAAAACTGTTTTTT. It codes for CASSQDPGQGNEKLFF.

V and J are TRBV6-5 and TRBJ1-3; D remains unclear. The germline V gene has CDR1 MNHEY and CDR2 SVGAGI. Trimming stripped 2 bases from V and 2 bases from J, with 13 bases between. This CDR3 spans 16 amino acids. In nucleotides, the CDR3 is TGTGCCAGCAGTTACCAAAGATGGGTGGCTGGAAACACCATATATTTT. It translates to CASSYQRWVAGNTIYF.

The genes are TRBV2 and TRBJ1-4; 7 nucleotides agree with TRBD1. Losses at the gene ends were 5 bases for V and 8 bases for J; bases not matched to a gene: 8. Germline-derived CDR1 and CDR2 are SNHLY and FYNNEI. This CDR3 contains 14 residues. The CDR3 bases are TGTGCCAGCAGTCGACAGGGCCTTTACGAAAAACTGTTTTTT. Translated: CASSRQGLYEKLFF.

This clone was counted once. The chain has TRBV29-1 and TRBJ2-5, with TRBD1 matching 7 bases. This CDR3 spans 13 amino acids. The germline V gene has CDR1 SQVTM and CDR2 ANQGSEA. V trimming: 2 bases; J trimming: 3 bases; junction bases outside the gene matches: 3. The CDR3 DNA sequence: TGCAGCGTTGAAACCGACAGGGAAGAGACCCAGTACTTC. It codes for CSVETDREETQYF.

The chain joins TRBV5-1 to TRBJ2-5; 7 bases align to TRBD2. From germline, CDR1 is SGHRS and CDR2 YFSETQ. The CDR3 sequence is 15 residues long. The trim removed 0 bases at V and 5 bases at J, leaving 7 bases unmatched. The CDR3 sequence: CASSLAPGGGETQYF. CDR3 sequence (DNA): TGCGCCAGCAGCTTGGCCCCGGGAGGTGGCGAGACCCAGTACTTC.